Listed below are T cell receptor beta chains from one sample, sequenced in a study of blood T cell repertoires in COVID-19. TCRdb's table, derived via immunoSEQ multiplex PCR, lists solely in-frame clones and lacks some. Of roughly 100,000 clones listed, 80% to 90% are singletons. Sample: peripheral blood. The receptors were sampled from a woman older than 75 with acute or convalescent COVID-19. CDR3s include the opening cysteine and the closing phenylalanine or tryptophan. Each record gives: CDR3 protein, CDR3 length, V gene, J gene, D gene. The D gene is left open where the match is weak.

CATSVGTGKDTQYF	14	TRBV24-1	TRBJ2-3	TRBD1
CASSYDWGRTDTQYF	15	TRBV6-5	TRBJ2-3	NA
CASMGAGWPYEQYF	14	TRBV25-1	TRBJ2-7	TRBD2
CATSDTIRLGTGELFF	16	TRBV24-1	TRBJ2-2	NA
CASTPSRQNTDTQYF	15	TRBV7-9	TRBJ2-3	NA
CASSRGQGMTEAFF	14	TRBV5-1	TRBJ1-1	TRBD1
CASSPGQGGGNTIYF	15	TRBV18	TRBJ1-3	NA
CASSLGTAVETQYF	14	TRBV7-8	TRBJ2-5	NA
CASSLGTGGQPQHF	14	TRBV5-1	TRBJ1-5	TRBD1
CASSLADRGNQPQHF	15	TRBV11-3	TRBJ1-5	TRBD1
CASSRGLSNTEAFF	14	TRBV7-2	TRBJ1-1	NA
CASSRGQGGDQPQHF	15	TRBV27	TRBJ1-5	TRBD1
CAITPEQGAVGELFF	15	TRBV10-3	TRBJ2-2	TRBD1
CASSPLPRLDTEAFF	15	TRBV9	TRBJ1-1	NA
CASSVGPLAADTQYF	15	TRBV9	TRBJ2-3	NA
CAISQFLAGGRDEQFF	16	TRBV10-3	TRBJ2-1	TRBD2
CAWSTRTGTGNYGYTF	16	TRBV30	TRBJ1-2	NA
CASSVSVGQSYEQYF	15	TRBV11-2	TRBJ2-7	TRBD1
CASSLGAHSGNTIYF	15	TRBV5-4	TRBJ1-3	NA
CASSLGGTGYYNEQFF	16	TRBV7-2	TRBJ2-1	TRBD1
CASTWTAMDYGYTF	14	TRBV6-5	TRBJ1-2	NA
CASSLGEEETQYF	13	TRBV7-3	TRBJ2-5	NA